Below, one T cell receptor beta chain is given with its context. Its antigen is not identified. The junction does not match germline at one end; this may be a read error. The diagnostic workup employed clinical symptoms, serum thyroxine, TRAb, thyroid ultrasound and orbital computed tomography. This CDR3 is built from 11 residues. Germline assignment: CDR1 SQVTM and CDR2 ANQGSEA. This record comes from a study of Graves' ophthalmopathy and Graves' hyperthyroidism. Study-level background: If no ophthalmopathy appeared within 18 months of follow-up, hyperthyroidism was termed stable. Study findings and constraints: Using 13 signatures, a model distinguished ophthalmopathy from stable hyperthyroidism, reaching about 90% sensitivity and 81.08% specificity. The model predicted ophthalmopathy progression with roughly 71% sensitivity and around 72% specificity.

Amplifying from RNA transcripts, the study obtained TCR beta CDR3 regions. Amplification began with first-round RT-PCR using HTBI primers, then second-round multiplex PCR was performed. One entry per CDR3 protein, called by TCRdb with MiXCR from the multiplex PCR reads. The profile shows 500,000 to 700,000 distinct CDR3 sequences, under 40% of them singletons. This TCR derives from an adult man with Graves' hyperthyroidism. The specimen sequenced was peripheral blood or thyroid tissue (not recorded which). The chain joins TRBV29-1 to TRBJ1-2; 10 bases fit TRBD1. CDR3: CSVRRDRGLNF. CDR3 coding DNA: TGCAGCGTGAGACGGGACAGGGGATTAAACTTC.